The TCR beta chain described here comes from a study of CD4 T cells in relation to SARS-CoV-2 and coronaviruses. Of note for this clone: As yet, its antigen is unknown.

Sequencing was performed with immunoSEQ multiplex PCR; in TCRdb, only in-frame clones are kept and a portion is missing. The data contain some 30,000 clones, approximately 80% of them singletons. General study findings and limits: Crossreactive clones expanded significantly less to SARS-CoV-2 than monoreactive clones.

Before the COVID-19 pandemic, during about 2010-2018, CD4+ T cells were taken from unexposed donors. After about ten days of culture, CD4+ T cells were isolated. Testing used SARS-CoV-2 S/N and four cold-coronavirus spikes on unexposed-donor CD4+ T cells, cells permitting. Some 1.9 million PBMCs per well were cultured with approximately 10 IU/ml IL-2. Half the medium was replaced with IL-2 medium on days 3 and 7. Germline CDR1 and CDR2: MNHEY and SVGEGT. The CDR3 contains 16 residues. The junction had 5 bases not matched to a gene; V was cut back by 2 bases and J by 6 bases. The V and J genes are TRBV6-2 or TRBV6-3 and TRBJ2-1; 12 nucleotides align to TRBD2. The receptor comes from a human donor in good health. Sequencing input: CD4+ T cells from PBMCs, cultured in vitro. CDR3 in amino acids: CASSYPASGGANEQFF. Here the CDR3 DNA reads TGTGCCAGCAGTTACCCAGCTAGCGGGGGGGCCAATGAGCAGTTCTTC.